Below are 27 T cell receptor beta chains sequenced from a single sample in a study of T cell responses to AZD1222 COVID-19 vaccine. Assay used: immunoSEQ multiplex PCR; TCRdb lists only in-frame clones, some missing. The sample includes about 100,000 clones, more than 70% seen only once; the top ten take 6.6%. Sequences were derived from peripheral blood, sampled on day 0 of AZD1222 vaccination. The receptors were sampled from an adult in good health.

In its sample, this clone was seen a few times. This chain links TRBV5-4 with TRBJ2-2; perhaps TRBD2 as D (6 bases). CDR1 and CDR2 (germline): SGHNT, YYREEE (reference sequence). Deletions cut 0 bases from V and 2 bases from J, with 14 bases between. CDR3 length equals 17 residues. The CDR3 sequence: CASSLGAGRRNTGELFF. DNA for the CDR3: TGTGCCAGCAGCTTGGGGGCAGGGAGGAGAAACACCGGGGAGCTGTTTTTT.

The chain carries TRBV27 and TRBJ2-1, with TRBD2 matching 9 bases. The CDR3 sequence is 16 residues long. Germline V gene data show CDR1 as MNHEY and CDR2 as SMNVEV (reference sequence). Trimming cost V 3 bases and J 7 bases; bases outside gene matches: 10. The CDR3, as DNA: TGTGCCAGCAGTTTCCCCAGCAGCGGGAGGTATAATGAGCAGTTCTTC. This gives the protein CASSFPSSGRYNEQFF.

The chain recombines TRBV3-1 (or the pseudogene TRBV3-2) with TRBJ1-3, with 7 bases aligning to TRBD1. Germline assignment: CDR1 LGHDT and CDR2 YNNKEL (reference sequence). The CDR3 sequence is 16 residues long. J was trimmed by 7 bases and V by 1 base; bases with no gene match: 10. The CDR3: CASSQVRDRGRNTIYF. The CDR3, as DNA: TGTGCCAGCAGCCAAGTCCGGGACAGAGGGCGGAACACCATATATTTT.

The rearrangement joins TRBV2 to TRBJ2-2; 7 bases agree with TRBD2. The germline V gene has CDR1 SNHLY and CDR2 FYNNEI. This CDR3 has 14 amino acids. V lost 7 bases, J lost 1 base, and 3 bases stayed unmatched. The CDR3 reads CASTRERNTGELFF. The CDR3 coding sequence is TGTGCCAGCACGCGGGAGCGGAACACCGGGGAGCTGTTTTTT.

This chain links TRBV18 with TRBJ2-2; 9 bases line up with TRBD1. V lost 4 bases to trimming and J lost 0 bases; unmatched junction nucleotides: 3. Germline CDR1 reads KGHSH; CDR2 reads LQKENI. This CDR3 has 16 residues. CDR3 DNA sequence: TGTGCCAGCTCACTCGGACAGGGGTCGAACACCGGGGAGCTGTTTTTT. This gives the protein CASSLGQGSNTGELFF.

This clone was seen a handful of times. The J gene is TRBJ1-2, the V gene TRBV28; D is possibly TRBD1 (6 bases). CDR3 length equals 14 residues. CDR1 is MDHEN, CDR2 SYDVKM, per germline. V lost 6 bases, J lost 2 bases, and 13 bases lay in between. Here the CDR3 DNA reads TGTGCCAGCAGCCGGGACATTGGGAACTATGGCTACACCTTC. It yields the protein CASSRDIGNYGYTF.

The chain joins TRBV18 to TRBJ2-2; 8 bases agree with TRBD2. CDR1 KGHSH and CDR2 LQKENI come from the germline V gene. CDR3 length: 15 residues. Germline trimming cut 4 bases from V and 3 bases from J; bases unmatched to any gene: 4. CDR3 loop: CASSRYSGDTGELFF. The CDR3 DNA follows: TGTGCCAGCTCACGATATAGCGGGGACACCGGGGAGCTGTTTTTT.

The chain links TRBV18 to TRBJ1-1; TRBD1 agrees at 8 bases. V lost 3 bases and J lost 0; bases outside the gene matches: 6. This CDR3 has 16 residues. CDR1 and CDR2 (germline): KGHSH, LQKENI. The CDR3, as DNA: TGTGCCAGCTCACCCTCGACAGGGGCCTTGAACACTGAAGCTTTCTTT. Translating gives CASSPSTGALNTEAFF.

The chain carries TRBV3-1 (or the pseudogene TRBV3-2) and TRBJ2-1; D may match TRBD1 or TRBD2 (5 bases each). This CDR3 region has 14 residues. Trimming removed 1 base from V and 3 bases from J, with 7 bases in between. Germline V gene sequence: CDR1 LGHDT, CDR2 YNNKEL (reference sequence). CDR3 in amino acids: CASSQAGSYNEQFF. Here the CDR3 DNA reads TGTGCCAGCAGCCAAGCAGGGAGCTACAATGAGCAGTTCTTC.

The chain carries TRBV6-5 and TRBJ1-6; unclear D gene. V was cut by 2 bases and J by 5 bases, with 13 bases left in between. The CDR3 is made up of 16 amino acids. The germline CDR1 and CDR2 sequences are MNHEY and SVGAGI. CDR3 protein: CASSYRVGRNNSPLHF. CDR3 DNA: TGTGCCAGCAGTTACCGCGTGGGCAGAAATAATTCACCCCTCCACTTT.

This chain connects TRBV5-1 to TRBJ1-5; D unresolved. The length of the CDR3 is 13 residues. Per germline, CDR1 SGHRS and CDR2 YFSETQ. V was cut by 4 bases and J by 6 bases, with 11 bases left in between. The CDR3: CASSKELGQPQHF. The CDR3 DNA is TGCGCCAGCAGCAAGGAGCTAGGTCAGCCCCAGCATTTT. Drawing the rest from reference TRBV5-1 and TRBJ1-5, the complete variable domain is KAGVTQTPRYLIKTRGQQVTLSCSPISGHRSVSWYQQTPGQGLQFLFEYFSETQRNKGNFPGRFSGRQFSNSRSEMNVSTLELGDSALYLCASSKELGQPQHFGDGTRLSIL.

This rearrangement joins TRBV19 to TRBJ2-1; TRBD1 matches at 11 bases. After removal of 4 bases from V and 6 bases from J, the junction contained 5 bases not matched to a gene. Germline values: CDR1 LNHDA, CDR2 SQIVND (reference sequence). The CDR3 covers 15 residues. The CDR3 sequence is CASSTSGTGGNEQFF. The DNA for the CDR3 is TGTGCCAGTAGTACCTCCGGGACAGGGGGCAATGAGCAGTTCTTC.

The V gene is TRBV18, the J gene TRBJ2-3; D not certain. The germline V gene has CDR1 KGHSH and CDR2 LQKENI. The CDR3 is 14 amino acids. V was clipped by 0 bases and J by 6 bases, with 10 bases between them. The CDR3 spells CASSPPVRRDTQYF. DNA for the CDR3: TGTGCCAGCTCACCACCGGTAAGGCGGGATACGCAGTATTTT.

The V and J genes are TRBV27 and TRBJ1-6; D perhaps matches TRBD1 (6 bases). The CDR3 totals 15 residues. V gave up 8 bases and J gave up 8 bases, with 19 bases separating them. In germline, CDR1 is MNHEY, CDR2 SMNVEV (reference sequence). Here the CDR3 reads CASARPGQGDSPLHF. The CDR3 DNA follows: TGTGCCAGCGCACGCCCGGGACAAGGAGATTCACCCCTCCACTTT.

The CDR3 nucleotides are TGTGCCAGCCCCTCCCCCGGCGGGAGGCGTACAGATACGCAGTATTTT. This translates into CASPSPGGRRTDTQYF. The chain uses TRBV28 and TRBJ2-3; 8 positions agree with TRBD2. The CDR3 has 16 residues. Trimming cost V 8 bases and J 3 bases; bases outside gene matches: 13. Germline V gives CDR1 MDHEN, CDR2 SYDVKM.

V and J are TRBV27 and TRBJ2-7; TRBD1 or TRBD2 may be the D gene (5 bases each). The germline CDR1 and CDR2 sequences are MNHEY and SMNVEV (reference sequence). V lost 7 bases, J lost 5 bases, and 15 bases lay in between. This CDR3 comprises 13 residues. As DNA, the CDR3 is TGTGCCAGCACCTCCGTCGGGGCTAACGAGCAGTACTTC. This codes for CASTSVGANEQYF.

The gene calls are TRBV27 and TRBJ1-5; a weak D match, TRBD1 (5 bases). The CDR3 consists of 16 residues. V lost 6 bases, J lost 2 bases, and 17 bases lay in between. Germline V gene data show CDR1 as MNHEY and CDR2 as SMNVEV (reference sequence). Here the CDR3 reads CASSLRRDGRNQPQHF. As DNA, the CDR3 is TGTGCCAGCAGCTTGCGCAGGGACGGGCGCAATCAGCCCCAGCATTTT.

The CDR3 bases are TGTGCCACCAGCAGACAGGGAACTCAGCCCCAGCATTTT. Protein product: CATSRQGTQPQHF. This chain links TRBV15 with TRBJ1-5, with D perhaps TRBD1 (5 bases). V lost 2 bases, J lost 6 bases, and 8 bases lay in between. Germline CDR1 LNHNV, CDR2 YYDKDF (reference sequence). CDR3 length: 13 amino acids.

The V and J genes are TRBV30 and TRBJ2-1, with TRBD1 identical over 11 bases. The V and J ends lost 2 bases and 3 bases, in that order; junction bases with no gene match: 3. Germline lookup yields CDR1 GTSNPN and CDR2 SVGIG (reference sequence). CDR3 length: 15 amino acids. CDR3 bases: TGTGCCTGGAGTTCGGGGACAGGGGGCTACAATGAGCAGTTCTTC. Translation gives CAWSSGTGGYNEQFF.

The chain couples TRBV19 to TRBJ1-5, with a tentative D call TRBD1 (6 bases). Germline lookup yields CDR1 LNHDA and CDR2 SQIVND (reference sequence). V dropped 3 bases and J dropped 4 bases, with 10 bases sitting between them. CDR3 length equals 14 residues. The CDR3 DNA follows: TGTGCCAGTAGTATGGCGAGGGGGAATCAGCCCCAGCATTTT. Its translation: CASSMARGNQPQHF.

As regards this clone: One junction end does not reproduce the germline sequence, and a read error may be involved. The chain's CDR3 is CASSPTGSYEQYF. DNA for the CDR3: TGTGCTAGCAGTCCGACAGGGTCCTACGAGCAGTACTTC. The V call is TRBV7-7, the J call TRBJ2-7; 7 bases map to TRBD1. Germline loops: CDR1 SSHAT, CDR2 FNYEAQ (reference sequence). The CDR3 loop spans 13 amino acids.

V is TRBV11-2 and J is TRBJ2-7, with a tentative D call TRBD2 (6 bases). The germline V and J ends were trimmed by 6 bases and 1 base, with 10 bases remaining between them. This CDR3 region has 13 residues. Germline CDR1 SGHAT, CDR2 FQNNGV. CDR3 nucleotide sequence: TGTGCCAGCAGGCCGACTAGATCCTACGAGCAGTACTTC. Protein product: CASRPTRSYEQYF.

The chain is built from TRBV10-3 and TRBJ2-2; D is uncertain. CDR3 length: 15 residues. Germline V gene sequence: CDR1 ENHRY, CDR2 SYGVKD. Trimming stripped 0 bases from V and 4 bases from J, with 9 bases between. The CDR3 sequence: CAISESGPSTGELFF. The CDR3 DNA is TGTGCCATCAGTGAGTCGGGCCCCTCCACCGGGGAGCTGTTTTTT.

J is TRBJ1-6 and V is TRBV4-3; 7 positions match TRBD1. Germline assignment: CDR1 LGHNA and CDR2 YSLEER. CDR3 length equals 15 residues. With 1 base clipped from V and 10 bases from J, the junction kept 7 bases outside the gene matches. In DNA form, the CDR3 reads TGCGCCAGCAGCCAAGCGGACAGGAAAGAGTCACCCCTCCACTTT. Translated, it gives CASSQADRKESPLHF.

The V call is TRBV7-2, the J call TRBJ1-5; no firm D call. The CDR3 runs to 13 residues. Trimming took off 3 bases at V and 5 bases at J, with 8 bases between the two ends. Germline loops: CDR1 SGHTA, CDR2 FQGNSA. The CDR3 DNA is TGTGCCAGCAGCTTCAGTACGGATCAGCCCCAGCATTTT. This codes for CASSFSTDQPQHF.

This rearrangement joins TRBV9 to TRBJ1-2; D is possibly TRBD1 (6 bases). CDR3 size: 13 residues. The germline gives CDR1 SGDLS, CDR2 YYNGEE. V dropped 3 bases and J dropped 9 bases, with 15 bases sitting between them. The CDR3 spells CASSEGGAVRYTF. CDR3 bases: TGTGCCAGCAGCGAGGGGGGTGCGGTTCGCTACACCTTC.

The CDR3 nucleotides are TGTGCCAGCAGCCAGGACAGGGCTTATGGCTACACCTTC. The encoded protein is CASSQDRAYGYTF. This chain links TRBV11-3 with TRBJ1-2; 8 bases map to TRBD1. J gave up 5 bases and V 5 bases, and 4 bases lay outside the gene matches. The CDR3 length is 13 residues. Germline CDR1 and CDR2: SGHNT and YENEEA. Full variable domain (rest looked up from reference TRBV11-3 and TRBJ1-2): EAGVVQSPRYKIIEKKQPVAFWCNPISGHNTLYWYLQNLGQGPELLIRYENEEAVDDSQLPKDRFSAERLKGVDSTLKIQPAELGDSAVYLCASSQDRAYGYTFGSGTRLTVV.